One and the same sample provided the 7 T cell receptor beta chains below, sequenced in a study of T cell responses to AZD1222 COVID-19 vaccine. Assay used: immunoSEQ multiplex PCR; TCRdb lists only in-frame clones, some missing. Of some 70,000 clones listed, 75% to 85% are singletons. The starting material was peripheral blood, obtained 28 days after the second AZD1222 dose. The receptors were gathered from an adult who received the AZD1222 COVID-19 vaccine.

This chain links TRBV6-2 or TRBV6-3 with TRBJ2-1; D perhaps matches TRBD1 (6 bases). The CDR3 sequence is 15 residues long. Germline-derived CDR1 and CDR2 are MNHEY and SVGEGT. Trimming took 5 bases from V and 4 from J, leaving 15 bases between them. The CDR3 protein is CASSPQGFSYNEQFF. The DNA of the CDR3 is TGTGCCAGCAGTCCACAGGGTTTTTCTTACAATGAGCAGTTCTTC.

The chain is built from TRBV6-5 and TRBJ1-2, with D perhaps TRBD1 (6 bases). The CDR3 is 13 residues long. CDR1 is MNHEY and CDR2 is SVGAGI in the germline V gene. V was cut by 5 bases and J by 6 bases, with 13 bases left in between. CDR3 loop: CASSRQEENGYTF. Here the CDR3 DNA reads TGTGCCAGCAGTCGACAGGAGGAGAATGGCTACACCTTC.

The chain combines TRBV6-5 with TRBJ2-4; 9 nucleotides line up with TRBD1. J was trimmed by 2 bases and V by 6 bases; bases with no gene match: 5. CDR3 length: 15 residues. Germline V gene data show CDR1 as MNHEY and CDR2 as SVGAGI. CDR3 nucleotide sequence: TGTGCCAGCAGGGGGGACAGGGTAACCAAAAACATTCAGTACTTC. This codes for CASRGDRVTKNIQYF.

This clone was seen only once. The chain uses TRBV7-2 and TRBJ1-2; 7 bases align to TRBD1. The CDR3 runs to 16 residues. The V gene's germline CDR1 is SGHTA and CDR2 FQGNSA. The J segment lost 7 bases and the V segment lost 4 bases, leaving 15 bases of the junction unmatched. CDR3 sequence reads: CASSSDWTGPTSGYTF. CDR3 bases: TGTGCCAGCAGCTCTGACTGGACAGGTCCTACCTCTGGCTACACCTTC.

The chain carries TRBV2 and TRBJ1-3, with D maybe TRBD1 (6 bases). Germline V gene data show CDR1 as SNHLY and CDR2 as FYNNEI. This CDR3 has 14 amino acids. V was cut by 6 bases and J by 3 bases, with 12 bases left in between. The CDR3 reads CASRSQGGGNTIYF. In DNA form, the CDR3 reads TGTGCCAGCAGGAGTCAAGGGGGTGGAAACACCATATATTTT.

V is TRBV19 and J is TRBJ1-6; TRBD1 aligns across 7 bases. With 7 bases clipped from V and 5 bases from J, the junction kept 5 bases outside the gene matches. Looked up from germline, CDR1 is LNHDA and CDR2 is SQIVND (reference sequence). This CDR3 is built from 14 residues. CDR3 residues: CASNRDSHNSPLHF. The CDR3 nucleotides are TGTGCCAGTAACCGGGACAGCCATAATTCACCCCTCCACTTT. Complete variable domain (other parts from reference TRBV19 and TRBJ1-6): DGGITQSPKYLFRKEGQNVTLSCEQNLNHDAMYWYRQDPGQGLRLIYYSQIVNDFQKGDIAEGYSVSREKKESFPLTVTSAQKNPTAFYLCASNRDSHNSPLHFGNGTRLTVT.

This chain links TRBV9 with TRBJ2-3; 7 bases map to TRBD1. The length of the CDR3 is 22 residues. Germline V lookup: CDR1 SGDLS, CDR2 YYNGEE. V was pared by 4 bases and J by 1 base, with 27 bases of the junction left unmatched. The CDR3 DNA follows: TGTGCCAGCAGCCCACGACGGGAAAGAAGAGGGGGCCTACTACCGCGCACAGATACGCAGTATTTT. Translation gives CASSPRRERRGGLLPRTDTQYF.